The T cell receptor beta chain under discussion was sequenced for a study of T cells in Graves' hyperthyroidism and ophthalmopathy. General study points: Appearing also in blood were most of the thyroid clonotypes expanded above 0.001.

The CDR3 totals 16 residues. Between the trimmed V and J ends, which lost 7 bases and 5 bases, there was a span of 20 bases. This clonotype was counted only a few times. Its antigen is still unknown. Amplified regions were TCR beta CDR3 sequences from RNA transcripts. HTBI primers were employed in a first-round RT-PCR of the TCR CDR3. Each CDR3 protein gets one entry after TCRdb re-called the multiplex PCR reads with MiXCR. In the table there are around 400,000 distinct CDR3 sequences, 13% to 15% of which are singletons. An approximately 10 ml volume of fresh peripheral blood provided the PBMCs. The clonotype was recovered from a woman aged 55-69 years with Graves' ophthalmopathy. The sample consisted of blood. The rearrangement links TRBV12-3 or TRBV12-4 to TRBJ2-2, with unresolved D. The CDR3 sequence: CASTHGPPEVTGELFF. CDR3 sequence (DNA): TGTGCCAGCACCCACGGACCGCCCGAGGTGACCGGGGAGCTGTTTTTT.